What follows describes a single TCR beta chain. Exposure to brentuximab vedotin varied, and each patient had relapsed following autologous stem cell transplantation. This specimen belongs to a study of PD-1 blockade in classical Hodgkin lymphoma. This table comes from immunoSEQ multiplex PCR, and its TCRdb copy is limited to in-frame clones, with some not included. The data contain 80,000 to 100,000 clones, around nine tenths of them seen just once; the ten biggest clones take up over 2.5%. The sequence derives from a human donor with classical Hodgkin lymphoma. Sequences were derived from peripheral blood mononuclear cells (PBMCs), sampled at baseline.

In DNA, the CDR3 is TGTGCCAGCAGTTCCAGAGGGGCCTACGAGCAGTACTTC. Its translation is CASSSRGAYEQYF. The V gene is TRBV6-5, the J gene TRBJ2-7, with D perhaps given as TRBD1 or TRBD2 (5 bases each). Germline lookup yields CDR1 MNHEY and CDR2 SVGAGI. The CDR3 sequence is 13 residues long. Trimming left V 4 bases short and J 2 bases short, with 9 bases between.